The 5 T cell receptor beta chains reported below all come from one sample, sequenced in a study of OX40 agonist ivuxolimab in advanced cancers. Library generation was performed with the immunoSEQ multiplex PCR assay. The table was pulled from immuneACCESS by TCRdb, which kept in-frame rearrangements only. Such tables lose some clones; where checked, under half of the loss comes from unresolved V genes, and the rest has no known cause. A total of tens of thousands of clones appear in this sample, roughly 85% of them only once. The top ten clonotypes cover 0.6% to 0.8% of the sample. The sequences come from CD4+ or CD8+ T cells sorted from blood, collected in a trial of the OX40 agonist ivuxolimab. The origin of the receptors is an adult with an advanced solid tumor such as melanoma, head and neck, liver or kidney cancer.

This clone was counted once. V gene TRBV2 combines with J gene TRBJ1-2, with 7 bases matching TRBD1. J was trimmed by 4 bases and V by 5 bases; bases with no gene match: 7. The germline V gene has CDR1 SNHLY and CDR2 FYNNEI. This CDR3 comprises 14 residues. DNA of the CDR3: TGTGCCAGCAGTACCCCGGGACAGCCCTATGGCTACACCTTC. Translating it yields CASSTPGQPYGYTF.

J is TRBJ1-1 and V is TRBV7-8; D remains ambiguous. The V end was cut by 3 bases, the J end by 0 bases, with 8 bases between. The length of the CDR3 is 14 residues. Germline V CDR1 and CDR2: SGHVS, FQNEAQ. The CDR3 reads CASSLNSMNTEAFF. The CDR3 nucleotides read TGTGCCAGCAGCTTGAACTCCATGAACACTGAAGCTTTCTTT.

This chain connects TRBV18 to TRBJ1-4; the D is unclear. Trimming took off 5 bases at V and 0 bases at J, with 10 bases between the two ends. The CDR3 contains 15 residues. Germline-derived CDR1 and CDR2 are KGHSH and LQKENI. CDR3 sequence (DNA): TGTGCCAGCTCAGTGAAGGCTGCAACTAATGAAAAACTGTTTTTT. It yields the protein CASSVKAATNEKLFF.

This chain uses TRBV11-2 with TRBJ1-2, with 11 bases fitting TRBD1. V trimming: 1 base; J trimming: 8 bases; junction bases outside the gene matches: 6. Germline V gene sequence: CDR1 SGHAT, CDR2 FQNNGV. The CDR3 spans 15 residues. The chain's CDR3 is CASSLVGTGGNGYTF. The CDR3 region has the DNA TGTGCCAGCAGCTTAGTCGGGACAGGGGGTAACGGCTACACCTTC.

In its sample, this clone was seen a few times. The V and J genes are TRBV4-3 and TRBJ2-2, with TRBD1 identical over 7 bases. The CDR3 length is 17 residues. V lost 4 bases to trimming and J lost 0 bases; unmatched junction nucleotides: 8. Germline assignment: CDR1 LGHNA and CDR2 YSLEER. The CDR3 bases are TGCGCCAGCAGCCGCCATTCCGGGACAGCGAACACCGGGGAGCTGTTTTTT. Translated: CASSRHSGTANTGELFF.